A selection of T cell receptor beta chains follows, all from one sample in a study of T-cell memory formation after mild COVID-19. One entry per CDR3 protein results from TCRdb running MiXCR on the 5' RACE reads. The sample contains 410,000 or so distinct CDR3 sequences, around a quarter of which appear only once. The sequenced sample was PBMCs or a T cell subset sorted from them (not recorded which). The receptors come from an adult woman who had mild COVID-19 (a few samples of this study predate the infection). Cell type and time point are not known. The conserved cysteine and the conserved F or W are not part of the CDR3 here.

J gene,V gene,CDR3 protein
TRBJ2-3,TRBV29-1,SVVADTQY
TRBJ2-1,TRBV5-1,ASSFRVGTRRNNEQF
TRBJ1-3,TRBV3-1,ASSQDARVLGNTIY
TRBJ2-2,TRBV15,ATSRDGVGELF
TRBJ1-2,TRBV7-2,ASSLNRVYGYT
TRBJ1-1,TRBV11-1,ASRFFTNPMNTEAF
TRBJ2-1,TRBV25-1,ASSELAGPVNEQF
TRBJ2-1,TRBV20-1,SARGISSYNEQF
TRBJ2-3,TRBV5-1,ASSFGGASTDTQY
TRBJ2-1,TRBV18,ASSPGTEFLQF
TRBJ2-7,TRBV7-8,ASSSSRTYEQY
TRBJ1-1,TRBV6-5,ASSYGAGLRKEAF
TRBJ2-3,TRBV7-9,ASSRGLAGADTQY
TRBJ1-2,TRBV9,ASGKVAYGYT
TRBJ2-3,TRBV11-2,ASSLGLAGGRTDTQY
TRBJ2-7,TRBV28,ASSQIRDRGSYEQY
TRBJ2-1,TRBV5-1,ASASSYNEQF
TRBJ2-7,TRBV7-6,ASSLGPESTYEQY
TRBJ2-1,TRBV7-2,ASSSGLAGGFIYNEQF
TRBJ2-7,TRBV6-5,ASRSSGSSYEQY
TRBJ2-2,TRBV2,ASSNGVSGELF
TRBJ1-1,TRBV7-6,ASSLDSRDYTEAF
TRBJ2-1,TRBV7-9,ASSRTLGEHNEQF
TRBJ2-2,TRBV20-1,SASQRGSSNTGELF
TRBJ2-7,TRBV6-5,ASSYSRQGSSYEQY
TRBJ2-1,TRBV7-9,ASSADTGGTYNEQF
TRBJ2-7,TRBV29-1,SVEGDNHYEQY
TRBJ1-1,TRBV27,ASSFKGNMNTEAF
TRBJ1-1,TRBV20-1,SARTPLNTEAF
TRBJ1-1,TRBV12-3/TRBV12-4,ASSTGPNTEAF
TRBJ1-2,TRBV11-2,ASSLGGRNYGYT
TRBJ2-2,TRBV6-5,ASSYSMGAGGELF
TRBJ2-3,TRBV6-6,ASNRQGEIDTQY
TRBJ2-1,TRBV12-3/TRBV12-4,ASSSETSPDEQF
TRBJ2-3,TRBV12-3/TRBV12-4,ASDQRGITDTQY
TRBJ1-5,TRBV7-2,ASSLNPAGGFPQPQH
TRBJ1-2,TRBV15,ATSRDVGYT
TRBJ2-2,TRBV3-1,ASSQDFRAGGTGELF
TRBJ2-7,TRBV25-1,ATSGSQSSYEQY
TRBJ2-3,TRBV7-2,ASSLVGLPLDTQY
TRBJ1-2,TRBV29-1,SVDDGAVNYGYT
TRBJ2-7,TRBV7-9,ASSSRAMDRGLHEQY
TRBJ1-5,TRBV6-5,ASSSGRGYSNQPQH
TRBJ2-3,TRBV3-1,ASSSAGTPLLDTQY
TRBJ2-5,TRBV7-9,ASSSPPGQGYETQY
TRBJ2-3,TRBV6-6,AARGGPDTQY
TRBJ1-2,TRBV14,ASSQSQGVGYT
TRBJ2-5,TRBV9,ASSGREGVETQY
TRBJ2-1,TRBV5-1,ASSSNSGSYNEQF
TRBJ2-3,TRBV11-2,ASSLPALGGHTDTQY
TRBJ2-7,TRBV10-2,ASRTGTSTYEQY
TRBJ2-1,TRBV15,ATSSLDNEQF
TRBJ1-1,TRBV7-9,ASSSHGTEAF
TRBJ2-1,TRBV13,ASSPAGLNEQF
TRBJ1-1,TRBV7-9,ASSLDLSAAF
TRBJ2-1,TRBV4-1,ASSPRTSQPDEQF
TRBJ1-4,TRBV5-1,ASSGTTGQNEKLF
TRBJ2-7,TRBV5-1,ARGYRDRVGHEQY
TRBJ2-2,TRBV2,ASSPRSNTGELF